This T cell receptor (beta chain) is drawn from a study of T-cell memory formation after mild COVID-19. V was clipped by 0 bases and J by 6 bases; unmatched bases: 5. Germline V lookup: CDR1 ENHRY, CDR2 SYGVKD. The CDR3 spans 15 residues. There are a few counts of this clonotype. TCRdb passed the 5' RACE reads through MiXCR, listing each CDR3 protein once. The repertoire includes about 430,000 distinct CDR3 sequences, 15% to 20% of them detected once, and 20% to 25% sits in the top ten. The TCR comes from a man between 18 and 29 years old who had mild COVID-19 (a few samples of this study predate the infection). Cell type and time point are not known. The rearrangement links TRBV10-3 to TRBJ1-5; 7 nucleotides match TRBD1. Sequencing was performed on PBMCs or a T cell subset sorted from them (not recorded which). CDR3 residues: CAISESTTGVQPQHF. CDR3 in DNA: TGTGCCATCAGTGAGTCGACAACAGGGGTTCAGCCCCAGCATTTT.